The present T cell receptor beta chain was sequenced within a study of Graves' ophthalmopathy and Graves' hyperthyroidism. Germline-derived CDR1 and CDR2 are SGHAT and FQNNGV. V dropped 5 bases and J dropped 3 bases, with 7 bases sitting between them. This CDR3 has 13 amino acids. TCR beta CDR3 regions were amplified from RNA transcripts. Second-round multiplex PCR followed a first-round RT-PCR using HTBI primers. TCRdb called the multiplex PCR reads again in MiXCR, with one record for every CDR3 protein. The sample has 500,000 to 700,000 distinct CDR3 sequences; about 24% are singletons. This clonotype was counted ten times or more.

The rearrangement links TRBV11-2 to TRBJ2-2; D uncertain. This TCR was sampled from a woman aged 18 to 35 with stable Graves' hyperthyroidism. Some clones in this sample may be carry-over from other donors' samples. Sequenced sample: peripheral blood. The CDR3 DNA is TGTGCCAGCAGCCCTGGGTACACCGGGGAGCTGTTTTTT. It is translated as CASSPGYTGELFF.